The 20 T cell receptor beta chains below come from one sample, sequenced in a study of graft-versus-host responses after intestinal transplantation. No antigens are known for them. Clones were sequenced by immunoSEQ multiplex PCR, and TCRdb holds only the in-frame ones, with some missing. The sample holds about 110,000 clones, roughly 87% seen once. The input for sequencing was unstimulated CD4+ T cells sorted from spleen or lymph node cells, taken before transplant. Every receptor here comes from a human donor who was the organ donor for an intestinal transplant.

About this clone: Compared with germline, one end of the junction differs, possibly owing to a read error. The chain links TRBV7-7 to TRBJ2-2; D ambiguous. Per the germline V gene, CDR1 is SSHAT and CDR2 is FNYEAQ (reference sequence). This CDR3 region has 14 residues. This CDR3 is CASSLDQATGELFF. CDR3 nucleotide sequence: TGTGCTAGCAGCTTAGATCAGGCCACCGGGGAGCTGTTTTTT. The entire variable domain, with the rest obtained from reference TRBV7-7 and TRBJ2-2, is as follows: GAGVSQSPRYKVTKRGQDVTLRCDPISSHATLYWYQQALGQGPEFLTYFNYEAQPDKSGLPSDRFSAERPEGSISTLTIQRTEQRDSAMYRCASSLDQATGELFFGEGSRLTVL.

This chain links TRBV6-5 with TRBJ2-7; TRBD1 agrees at 7 bases. Losses at the gene ends were 0 bases for V and 5 bases for J; bases not matched to a gene: 7. The CDR3 covers 15 residues. In germline, CDR1 is MNHEY, CDR2 SVGAGI. For the CDR3, the DNA is TGTGCCAGCAGTTACTCGACAGGGCGGTATGACGAGCAGTACTTC. Translated: CASSYSTGRYDEQYF.

The chain carries TRBV28 and TRBJ2-5; D call uncertain. This CDR3 has 15 residues. Trimming took off 7 bases at V and 4 bases at J, with 19 bases between the two ends. In germline, CDR1 is MDHEN, CDR2 SYDVKM. This CDR3 reads CASTDLLTRRETQYF. In nucleotides, the CDR3 is TGTGCCAGCACCGACCTCCTGACTCGAAGAGAGACCCAGTACTTC.

This sequence joins TRBV9 and TRBJ1-2, with a possible D match to TRBD1 (6 bases). Trimming removed 4 bases at V and 4 bases at J, with 23 bases between. Germline lookup yields CDR1 SGDLS and CDR2 YYNGEE. The CDR3 has 17 residues. For the CDR3, the DNA is TGTGCCAGCAGCCTTACCGAAGGGGGAATCCAGGGCTATGGCTACACCTTC. Protein product: CASSLTEGGIQGYGYTF.

This rearrangement joins TRBV19 to TRBJ1-1; D not certain. Germline CDR1 is LNHDA and CDR2 is SQIVND (reference sequence). This CDR3 comprises 16 residues. Trimming took 6 bases from V and 0 from J, leaving 17 bases between them. CDR3 residues: CASRETQTKMNTEAFF. CDR3 sequence (DNA): TGTGCCAGTAGGGAGACCCAGACGAAGATGAACACTGAAGCTTTCTTT.

The chain carries TRBV29-1 and TRBJ2-2; D is unclear. The CDR3 spans 14 residues. Germline CDR1 SQVTM, CDR2 ANQGSEA. The ends were cut back, 2 bases at V and 7 bases at J, with 14 bases in the middle. The CDR3 DNA follows: TGCAGCGTTGAAAGTGCACTCCTGAGCGGGGAGCTGTTTTTT. It specifies CSVESALLSGELFF.

As concerns this clone: The CDR3 does not close with the conserved phenylalanine or tryptophan, likely indicating a read error. It is unclear where the CDR3 begins or ends on the DNA, so no DNA is shown, and the CDR3 is as TCRdb lists it. This chain links TRBV7-9 with TRBJ1-6. The germline gives CDR1 SEHNR, CDR2 FQNEAQ (reference sequence). The CDR3 spans 10 residues, counting both ends. The CDR3 reads CASSFSPGVV.

The chain uses TRBV5-5 and TRBJ1-1; D is ambiguous. There are 13 residues in the CDR3. CDR1 and CDR2 (germline): SGHKS, YYEKEE (reference sequence). Trimming shortened V by 4 bases and J by 3 bases, and 10 bases separated the two germline ends. The CDR3: CASSLEWDTEAFF. In DNA, the CDR3 is TGTGCCAGCAGCCTGGAGTGGGACACTGAAGCTTTCTTT.

This clone was observed once. V is TRBV5-1 and J is TRBJ2-3; the D gene is possibly TRBD1 (6 bases). V was shortened by 2 bases and J by 2 bases, with 9 bases between the two germline ends. The CDR3 consists of 14 residues. CDR1 and CDR2 (germline): SGHRS, YFSETQ. Here the CDR3 reads CASSLGQTTDTQYF. The CDR3 DNA follows: TGCGCCAGCAGCTTAGGACAGACCACAGATACGCAGTATTTT.

V is TRBV6-5 and J is TRBJ2-3; no clear D. Trimming removed 6 bases at V and 3 bases at J, with 16 bases between. Germline CDR1 and CDR2: MNHEY and SVGAGI. The CDR3 length is 15 residues. Here the CDR3 DNA reads TGTGCCAGCAGGTGGTCCAGAAGTTTGACAGATACGCAGTATTTT. This gives the protein CASRWSRSLTDTQYF.

The chain recombines TRBV5-1 with TRBJ1-1; D gene ambiguous. Germline CDR1 and CDR2: SGHRS and YFSETQ. This CDR3 contains 15 residues. V gave up 6 bases and J gave up 5 bases, with 20 bases separating them. DNA for the CDR3: TGCGCCAGCACCGGGGATGGAGGAAGCAGGACTGAAGCTTTCTTT. Protein: CASTGDGGSRTEAFF.

The table lists this clone with a count of one. The chain uses TRBV25-1 and TRBJ2-7; a possible D gene is TRBD2 (6 bases). This CDR3 is built from 18 residues. Trimming stripped 5 bases from V and 2 bases from J, with 25 bases between. Germline V gives CDR1 MGHDK, CDR2 SYGVNS. CDR3 residues: CASSMSGYSGPVTYEQYF. DNA for the CDR3: TGTGCCAGCAGTATGAGCGGGTATAGCGGTCCTGTTACCTACGAGCAGTACTTC.

Only a few counts were recorded for this clone. This chain uses TRBV9 with TRBJ2-7; tentative D call: TRBD2 (6 bases). The CDR3 runs to 15 residues. In germline, CDR1 is SGDLS, CDR2 YYNGEE. V was pared by 3 bases and J by 4 bases, with 17 bases between. CDR3 protein: CASSETPDGTYEQYF. In DNA form, the CDR3 reads TGTGCCAGCAGCGAGACCCCTGACGGGACTTACGAGCAGTACTTC.

CDR3: CASSRYRTGQGYTF. The DNA of the CDR3 is TGTGCCAGCAGCCGATATCGGACGGGTCAGGGCTACACCTTC. The rearrangement links TRBV27 to TRBJ1-2; D is unresolved. Looked up from germline, CDR1 is MNHEY and CDR2 is SMNVEV (reference sequence). Trimming stripped 6 bases from V and 8 bases from J, with 19 bases between. This CDR3 is built from 14 residues.

The chain recombines TRBV6-5 with TRBJ1-6; TRBD1 might be the D (5 bases). The germline gives CDR1 MNHEY, CDR2 SVGAGI. Deletions cut 0 bases from V and 13 bases from J, with 16 bases between. The CDR3 runs to 15 residues. The CDR3 protein is CASSYSGTGVTPLHF. The CDR3 region has the DNA TGTGCCAGCAGTTACTCCGGGACCGGGGTCACGCCCCTCCACTTT.

The rearrangement joins TRBV2 to TRBJ1-2; D uncertain. Germline assignment: CDR1 SNHLY and CDR2 FYNNEI. This CDR3 contains 14 residues. Trimming took 6 bases from V and 2 from J, leaving 13 bases between them. Here the CDR3 reads CASSFQTSNYGYTF. The CDR3 nucleotides are TGTGCCAGCAGCTTCCAGACATCCAACTATGGCTACACCTTC.

The chain joins TRBV6-5 to TRBJ2-7; D is undetermined. With 6 bases removed from V and 5 bases from J, the gap between germline ends came to 11 bases. Germline V lookup: CDR1 MNHEY, CDR2 SVGAGI. The CDR3 loop spans 12 amino acids. The CDR3 sequence: CASSKGTHEQYF. CDR3 bases: TGTGCCAGCAGCAAGGGAACGCACGAGCAGTACTTC.

The chain recombines TRBV5-1 with TRBJ1-6; D perhaps matches TRBD1 (5 bases). The CDR3 covers 14 residues. Germline CDR1 is SGHRS and CDR2 is YFSETQ. V lost 4 bases and J 4 bases, leaving 9 bases between the germline ends. CDR3 residues: CASSDGQYNSPLHF. DNA for the CDR3: TGCGCCAGCAGCGATGGACAATATAATTCACCCCTCCACTTT.

This chain links TRBV7-2 with TRBJ2-2; 7 nucleotides line up with TRBD2. CDR3 length: 15 amino acids. V gave up 5 bases and J gave up 7 bases; unmatched junction bases: 10. CDR1 is SGHTA, CDR2 FQGNSA, per germline. The CDR3 coding sequence is TGTGCCAGCAGCCCGCCAGGGACTATCCTCGGGGAGCTGTTTTTT. It specifies CASSPPGTILGELFF.

This clone was counted once. This rearrangement joins TRBV7-3 to TRBJ2-2, with D tentatively TRBD2 (6 bases). V lost 5 bases and J 5 bases, leaving 15 bases between the germline ends. The CDR3 has 15 amino acids. Germline V CDR1 and CDR2: SGHTA, FQGTGA. CDR3 coding DNA: TGTGCCAGCAGCCCCCAGGGCGGGACGACCGGGGAGCTGTTTTTT. It translates to CASSPQGGTTGELFF.